Listed below are T cell receptor beta chains from one sample, sequenced in a study of cytomegalovirus exposure and HLA in healthy donors. TCRdb's copy holds only in-frame clones and misses some; the assay was immunoSEQ multiplex PCR. The profile shows about 120,000 clones, over 60% of them singletons. Specimen: PBMCs. These TCRs come from a woman aged 25 to 39 in good health and CMV-seropositive. Each CDR3 is given without its conserved first and last residue. D genes are given only for firm matches.

j_call d_call v_call cdr3_aa
TRBJ2-3 - TRBV11-1 ASSPRRGRTDTQY
TRBJ2-7 - TRBV10-3 AAARGDREVRNEQY
TRBJ2-3 - TRBV7-3 ASSPEGADTQY
TRBJ2-1 - TRBV10-3 AIRERGEQF
TRBJ2-5 TRBD1 TRBV5-1 ASSLDRADETQY
TRBJ1-2 - TRBV7-9 ASSLDRDGYT
TRBJ2-1 TRBD2 TRBV9 ASPMTSGYNEQF
TRBJ1-2 TRBD1 TRBV5-1 ASSLAGTESGYT
TRBJ2-2 TRBD2 TRBV5-1 ASSLAGGRNTGELF
TRBJ2-5 TRBD2 TRBV27 ASSLWGHRTSGRETQY
TRBJ2-7 - TRBV27 ASTYGTPYSYEQY
TRBJ1-1 - TRBV11-2 ASSFLNSRALGTEAF
TRBJ1-5 - TRBV15 ATSSVLDSSNQPQH
TRBJ1-6 - TRBV12-5 ASGLVRGDTIRTGRSPLH
TRBJ1-4 - TRBV15 ATSVRRTGTRNEKLF
TRBJ2-5 TRBD1 TRBV5-4 ASTLSGGVETQY
TRBJ2-7 TRBD1 TRBV7-9 ASSSRTGTSYEQY
TRBJ1-2 TRBD1 TRBV11-2 ASSFIQNRDRGYGYT
TRBJ2-2 TRBD2 TRBV5-1 ASSRGLAGAVFTGELF
TRBJ2-1 - TRBV6-5 ASRELGAYNEQF
TRBJ2-5 TRBD2 TRBV19 ASSSLGAGEGETQY
TRBJ2-7 TRBD2 TRBV10-3 AISSEGTTYEQY
TRBJ1-5 TRBD1 TRBV30 AWRASGGGQPQH
TRBJ2-3 TRBD2 TRBV6-1 ASRSRLAVDTQY
TRBJ2-3 TRBD2 TRBV5-4 ASSSKERGSTDTQY
TRBJ1-1 - TRBV29-1 SVSASGTSTEAF
TRBJ2-5 TRBD2 TRBV5-4 ASSPGLAGVYQETQY
TRBJ1-4 - TRBV6-1 ASSVAGFEKLF
TRBJ2-3 TRBD2 TRBV4-3 ASSQASGSYTDTQY
TRBJ2-1 TRBD2 TRBV9 ASSPPTSGVIDEQF
TRBJ2-5 - TRBV27 ASSPDSYLRTQY
TRBJ1-2 - TRBV20-1 SAPTGFGYT
TRBJ2-1 - TRBV11-2 ASSSYSYNEQF
TRBJ2-3 - TRBV2 ASKETGTITDTQY
TRBJ2-2 - TRBV19 ASSRRVTGELF
TRBJ1-2 TRBD1 TRBV7-9 ASSLTTGARGTYGYT
TRBJ1-2 - TRBV7-3 ASSLRPGDHYGYT
TRBJ1-1 - TRBV7-9 ASSSGGGCAF
TRBJ1-1 TRBD1 TRBV5-6 ASSLFGRGDRANTEAF
TRBJ2-7 - TRBV30 AWSTEAHEQY
TRBJ2-7 - TRBV6-6 ASRGGQRSSYEQY
TRBJ2-1 - TRBV11-2 ASSSERTNEQF
TRBJ2-6 TRBD1 TRBV2 ASSTGGPGANVLT
TRBJ1-4 - TRBV7-9 ASSSGGEKLF
TRBJ1-1 TRBD1 TRBV4-2 ASSTRQGVNTEAF
TRBJ1-1 - TRBV28 ASSLRTTNTEAF
TRBJ1-2 - TRBV7-2 ASSPGNQAGYT
TRBJ2-7 - TRBV7-6 ASSLGAGGNYEQY
TRBJ2-2 - TRBV28 ATRTVSNTGELF
TRBJ2-1 - TRBV7-8 ASSSGYNEQF
TRBJ2-3 - TRBV6-1 ASSRYTGTDTQY
TRBJ2-3 - TRBV19 ASRNRVSTDTQY
TRBJ2-1 TRBD2 TRBV9 ASSATLAGNEQF
TRBJ2-5 - TRBV5-4 ASSPQSPRVETQY
TRBJ1-6 TRBD1 TRBV5-5 ASSFRQGNNSPLH
TRBJ2-3 TRBD2 TRBV6-5 ASSWTSGGVTDTQY
TRBJ1-1 - TRBV7-6 ASSFLNFNTEAF
TRBJ2-5 TRBD2 TRBV5-1 ASSPRPPGGLQETQY
TRBJ1-1 TRBD1 TRBV5-1 ASSLQGANTEAF